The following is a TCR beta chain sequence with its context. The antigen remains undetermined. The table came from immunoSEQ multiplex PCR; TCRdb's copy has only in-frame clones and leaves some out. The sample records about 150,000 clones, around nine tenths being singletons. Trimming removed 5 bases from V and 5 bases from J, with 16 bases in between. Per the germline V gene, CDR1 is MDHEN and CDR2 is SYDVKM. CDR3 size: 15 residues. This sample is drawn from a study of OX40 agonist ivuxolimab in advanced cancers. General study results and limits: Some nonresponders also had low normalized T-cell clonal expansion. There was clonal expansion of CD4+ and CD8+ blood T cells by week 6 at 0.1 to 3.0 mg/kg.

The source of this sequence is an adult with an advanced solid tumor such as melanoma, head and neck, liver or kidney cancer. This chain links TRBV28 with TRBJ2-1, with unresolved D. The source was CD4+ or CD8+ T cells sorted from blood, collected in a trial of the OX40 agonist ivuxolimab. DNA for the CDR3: TGTGCCAGCAGTCGTTTGGCGCAGGAGAACAATGAGCAGTTCTTC. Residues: CASSRLAQENNEQFF.